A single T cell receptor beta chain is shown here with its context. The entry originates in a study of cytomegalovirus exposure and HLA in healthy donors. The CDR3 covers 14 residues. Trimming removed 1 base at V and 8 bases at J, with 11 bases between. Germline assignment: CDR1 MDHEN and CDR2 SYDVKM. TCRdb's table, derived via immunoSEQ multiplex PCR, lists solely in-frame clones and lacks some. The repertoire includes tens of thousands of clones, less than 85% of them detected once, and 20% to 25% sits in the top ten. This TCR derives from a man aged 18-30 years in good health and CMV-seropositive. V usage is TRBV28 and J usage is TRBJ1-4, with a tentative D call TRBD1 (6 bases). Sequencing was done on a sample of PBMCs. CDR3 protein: CASSLFTGSEKLFF. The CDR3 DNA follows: TGTGCCAGCAGTTTATTTACAGGGTCGGAAAAACTGTTTTTT.